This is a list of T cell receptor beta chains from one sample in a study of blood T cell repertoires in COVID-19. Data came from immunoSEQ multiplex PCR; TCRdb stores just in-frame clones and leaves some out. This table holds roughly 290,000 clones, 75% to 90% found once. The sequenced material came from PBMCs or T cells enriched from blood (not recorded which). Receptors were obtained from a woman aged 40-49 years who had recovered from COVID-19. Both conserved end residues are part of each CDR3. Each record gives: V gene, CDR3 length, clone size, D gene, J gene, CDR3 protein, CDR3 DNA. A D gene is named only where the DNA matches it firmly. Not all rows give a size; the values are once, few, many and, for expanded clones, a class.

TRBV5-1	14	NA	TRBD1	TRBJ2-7	CASSLQGASDEQYF	TGCGCCAGCAGCTTGCAGGGGGCGAGTGACGAGCAGTACTTC
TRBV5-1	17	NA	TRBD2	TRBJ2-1	CASSLDVSASGEREQFF	TGCGCCAGCAGCTTGGATGTTTCGGCTAGCGGGGAAAGGGAGCAGTTCTTC
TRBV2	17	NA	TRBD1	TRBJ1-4	CASRYGQGSATNEKLFF	TGTGCCAGCAGATACGGACAGGGGTCGGCAACTAATGAAAAACTGTTTTTT
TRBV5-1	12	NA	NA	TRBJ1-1	CASSITGREAFF	TGCGCCAGCAGCATCACTGGGAGAGAAGCTTTCTTT
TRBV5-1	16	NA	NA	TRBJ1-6	CASSLVPVITGSPLHF	TGCGCCAGCAGCTTGGTTCCAGTTATTACGGGGTCACCCCTCCACTTT
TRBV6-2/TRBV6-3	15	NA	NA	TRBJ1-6	CASSYWSVTASPLHF	TGTGCCAGCAGTTACTGGAGCGTTACGGCTTCACCCCTCCACTTT
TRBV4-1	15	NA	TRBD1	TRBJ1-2	CASSQGGTVDYGYTF	TGCGCCAGCAGCCAAGGGGGGACAGTCGACTATGGCTACACCTTC
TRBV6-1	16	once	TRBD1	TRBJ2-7	CASSEFQQGLLNEQYF	TGTGCCAGCAGTGAATTTCAACAGGGGCTTCTGAACGAGCAGTACTTC
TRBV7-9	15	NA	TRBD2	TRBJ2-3	CASSLTSGRRDTQYF	TGTGCCAGCAGCCTCACTAGCGGGAGGAGAGATACGCAGTATTTT
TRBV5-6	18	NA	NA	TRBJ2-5	CASSLVFAAGAPWETQYF	TGTGCCAGCAGCTTGGTTTTTGCGGCAGGGGCCCCCTGGGAGACCCAGTACTTC
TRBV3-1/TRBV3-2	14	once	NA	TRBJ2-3	CASSQDRGTDTQYF	TGTGCCAGCAGCCAAGATCGGGGCACAGATACGCAGTATTTT